This TCR beta chain was sequenced for a study of blood T cells in healthy people across ages (dated by TCRdb to about 2015). About the investigation overall: In model experiments, template switching captured roughly one uniquely barcoded TCR beta cDNA molecule for every two T cells. Donors of different ages were randomly distributed across sequencing lanes to avoid experimental bias. To track age-related changes in TCR beta repertoire diversity, the study relied on deep sequencing normalized with unique cDNA molecular identifiers. Donors were grouped into four age groups: young (average roughly 15 years), middle-aged (less than 40), aged (roughly 62) and long-lived (about 82). The study analyzed two additional independent replicas of 1 million unique cDNA reads from the same blood draw for two donors, one aged 18 to 30 and one aged 80 or older. The research as a whole found: Since profiling was done on bulk unsorted PBMCs, naive and antigen-experienced compartments could not be conclusively compared. Observed TCR beta diversity per million T cells fell roughly linearly with age, and a significant reduction was already apparent by age around 36. Total diversity estimates from one million sequenced T cells were considered lower bounds and underestimates. There was a strong correlation between observed TCR beta diversity and the percentage of naive T cells measured by flow cytometry. Compared with the aged group, the long-lived group had more naive CD4+ T cells, fewer expanded clones and increased TCR diversity, a pattern suggesting age selection. Donor CMV infection status was unknown, potentially confounding age-related changes in expanded clonotypes.

The CDR3 contains 13 residues, cysteine and phenylalanine counted. Only the CDR3 part of the read is kept: 39 bases, read in frame from the first base. V and J lose 0 bases and 11 bases, and a span of 13 bases separates them. Library method: 5' RACE. Data came from an Illumina HiSeq 2500. The second PCR ran for roughly 7 to 11 cycles and used a J-beta primer mix along with a sample-barcoded 5' primer. Each TCR beta cDNA molecule received a unique molecular identifier from a template-switch 5' adaptor carrying 12 random nucleotides. Each sample yielded at least 2.5 million CDR3-containing paired-end reads. The Mint cDNA synthesis kit, primed by a TRBC-specific oligonucleotide, was used to synthesize first-strand cDNA from all RNA. All cDNA was treated with uracil-DNA glycosylase and then went through a first 18-cycle PCR with the universal primers M1SS and BC2_uni_R. Concerning the study's data processing: Each sample was normalized by randomly selecting 1 million high-quality reads, each carrying a distinct molecular identifier. Reads with shared molecular identifiers were discarded instead of being binned into consensus sequences. MiTCR, with a Q25 quality threshold and the strictest error-elimination algorithm, was used for CDR3 identification, clonotype clustering and error correction. A nonparametric unseen species model with Euler transformation was used to estimate a lower bound on total TCR beta diversity. TCRdb trimmed the raw reads at Q25, called clones with MiXCR and kept productive beta chains. Every distinct CDR3 protein forms one entry, paired with its most common genes and DNA. TCRdb, rather than the study authors, made the V and J calls. For this sample there are some 1,500,000 distinct CDR3 sequences; under 55% appear just once. Around 4% of the sample is in the top ten clones.

The donors were 40 or so Caucasian individuals from Russia, aged roughly 6 to 95 years, who were systemically healthy. About 9.1 milliliters of peripheral blood were collected from each donor into EDTA-treated Vacutainer tubes. Ficoll-Paque density-gradient centrifugation was used to isolate PBMCs, with at least 6.5 million per sample. Total RNA was extracted from PBMCs with Trizol reagent, with at least 5.5 micrograms obtained per sample. For every donor, an aliquot of PBMCs went through flow cytometry to measure the percentages of naive CD45RAhigh/CD27high T cells. The sample holds a few counts of this clonotype. It has no known antigen specificity. Nothing much larger sits one base from this clone, and base qualities are not available.

Source material: blood. This TCR came from a woman aged 18-29 years in good health. The chain is encoded by TRBV12-3 or TRBV12-4 joined to TRBJ2-5, with the D segment identity uncertain. The CDR3: CASSLARQSEQYF. The bases read TGTGCCAGCAGTTTAGCGCGGCAGTCTGAGCAGTACTTC.